The TCR beta chain under discussion was sequenced for a study of tumor-infiltrating lymphocytes in primary liver carcinoma (TCRdb year 2017). For the study in its entirety: Between late 2015 and 2016, about 5 patients in China with histopathologically diagnosed primary liver carcinoma had their tumors surgically resected. The five patients had tumors staged T1-T3 N0M0, with maximum diameters ranging from about 4 to 11 cm. For each liver tumor, the study sampled five regions along with adjacent normal tissue and blood, and applied TCRbeta repertoire sequencing, expression microarrays and whole-exome sequencing. Technical replicate repertoires showed high reproducibility, with mean shared-clone rates roughly 0.87 and correlation coefficients above 0.98. Samples yielded roughly 3.5 to 7.13 million productive TCRbeta reads; read depth did not differ significantly between tissue types. A total of roughly 35 specimens from 5 patients went through TCRbeta repertoire sequencing, namely 25 tumor regions, 5 adjacent noncancerous liver tissues and 5 peripheral blood samples. Of the five patients, three men and two women aged 30 to 69 years, four had hepatocellular carcinoma and one had combined HCC and intrahepatic cholangiocarcinoma.

Of note for this clonotype: Its antigen is unknown. The junction departs from germline at one end; a sequencing error may be responsible.

Broader findings and caveats from the paper: With just a few patients in the study, the authors point out that the findings should be validated in a larger study. The top 250 clones made up a significantly larger repertoire fraction in tumors than in blood (p = 0.039). Since the samples were bulk and unsorted, there was no way to compare CD4+ and CD8+ T cell repertoires. Repertoire overlap was found to be higher between tumor regions (mean roughly 35%) than between tumor-adjacent (roughly 17%) or tumor-blood (14%) pairs, consistent with antigen-driven expansion. Only the TCR beta chain was sequenced, so true repertoire diversity is likely underestimated because unpaired alpha chains were not captured.

TCRbeta-specific cDNA was reverse-transcribed from about 520 ng total RNA using a constant-region primer and ProtoScript II reverse transcriptase. TCRbeta libraries were built with three nested multiplex PCR rounds, a slightly modified ARM-PCR procedure. Each of the first two PCR rounds ran for roughly 9 cycles using multiplex TRBV1-TRBV30 forward primers together with a Cbeta reverse primer. Sample barcodes and Illumina adapters were added in a final 25-cycle PCR with Deep VentR polymerase. Before sequencing, amplicons of 200-500 bp were gel-purified using a QIAquick gel extraction kit. TCRbeta amplicons were sequenced on an Illumina HiSeq 2500 with 250-bp paired-end reads. The original methods were these. Quality trimming of reads was performed with Trimmomatic v0.33, and paired reads were merged with FLASH v1.2.11 so that full CDR3 sequences could be recovered. V, D and J germline segments were assigned to the rearranged TCRbeta sequences by MiGEC v1.2.1b. VDJtools v1.0.0 computed clonotype statistics and Shannon-Wiener diversity indices. To cut down on sampling bias, every analysis after diversity analysis relied on just the 250 most abundant clonotypes from each sample. In-frame beta chains were kept once TCRdb had trimmed the public reads at Q25 with fastp and called clones with MiXCR. Each CDR3 protein appears once, grouped with its most common genes and DNA. The V and J calls follow TCRdb's processing rather than the paper's. The sample table contains 190,000 or so distinct CDR3 sequences; only one count was recorded for less than 75% of them. Roughly 6.8% of the sample is held by the ten biggest clonotypes.

Blood RNA was extracted from unsorted whole blood with TRIzol reagent; germline DNA came from the DNeasy Blood & Tissue kit. Chronic HBV infection was present in the patients, and the patients were treatment-naive at sampling. Around 3.9 milliliters of peripheral blood were collected into K2EDTA tubes before surgery. CDR1 and CDR2 are drawn from the germline V gene: MDHEN, SYDVKM. There are 13 amino acids in the CDR3, from cysteine to phenylalanine inclusive. Only the CDR3 portion is preserved as DNA: 39 bases, with reading frame beginning at the first base. The clonotype comes from a woman aged 55-69 years with primary liver carcinoma and hepatitis B virus infection. Here the chain combines TRBV28 and TRBJ2-3; the D gene is tentatively TRBD1 or TRBD2, each matching 5 bases. Material for sequencing was peripheral blood. The DNA is as follows: TGTGCCAGCAGATCCGGAGGACACGATACGCAGTGTTTT. It translates to CASRSGGHDTQCF.